Below, 24 T cell receptor beta chains from the same sample are listed, as sequenced in a study of CD8+ T cells in alopecia areata. RNA, once extracted, was reverse transcribed into cDNA for use as the sequencing template. Libraries were prepared by immunoSEQ multiplex PCR; TCRdb keeps only in-frame clonotypes and omits some of them. The sample lists 100,000 to 150,000 clones, around 50% occurring once. The sequenced sample consisted of NKG2D-low CD8+ T cells sorted from blood. The receptors were sampled from a human donor with alopecia areata.

The chain is built from TRBV2 and TRBJ2-3; 7 bases line up with TRBD2. Trimming at V came to 9 bases and at J to 6 bases, leaving 0 bases not matched to a gene. Germline V gene sequence: CDR1 SNHLY, CDR2 FYNNEI. This CDR3 spans 10 amino acids. The CDR3: CARGGDTQYF. CDR3 bases: TGTGCCAGGGGGGGGGATACGCAGTATTTT.

This chain uses TRBV30 with TRBJ1-4; D perhaps matches TRBD1 (6 bases). V was cut by 8 bases and J by 8 bases, with 21 bases left in between. Germline-derived CDR1 and CDR2 are GTSNPN and SVGIG (reference sequence). The CDR3 length is 14 residues. As DNA, the CDR3 is TGTGCCGGGTACTACGGGGGGCGGGAAGAAAAACTGTTTTTT. This sequence encodes CAGYYGGREEKLFF.

Only a few counts were recorded for this clone. The chain joins TRBV29-1 to TRBJ2-2; D is unclear. CDR3 length: 15 amino acids. Per germline, CDR1 SQVTM and CDR2 ANQGSEA. Trimming took 5 bases from V and 1 from J, leaving 14 bases between them. The CDR3 protein is CSVFQQRQNTGELFF. DNA of the CDR3: TGCAGCGTTTTCCAACAGAGACAGAACACCGGGGAGCTGTTTTTT.

The genes are TRBV30 and TRBJ2-7, with D unclear. CDR3 length: 15 residues. CDR1 is GTSNPN and CDR2 is SVGIG in the germline V gene (reference sequence). V was trimmed by 4 bases and J by 5 bases, leaving 21 bases between them. CDR3 nucleotide sequence: TGTGCCTGGAACTCCGCCGAAGATAACACCGACGAGCAGTACTTC. Residues: CAWNSAEDNTDEQYF.

This clone has just a few counts. The chain recombines TRBV29-1 with TRBJ2-5; D is ambiguous. V was cut by 7 bases and J by 1 base, with 10 bases left in between. The CDR3 extends over 12 amino acids. CDR1 SQVTM and CDR2 ANQGSEA come from the germline V gene. CDR3 sequence (DNA): TGCAGCGCCGGCGGCAGCCAAGAGACCCAGTACTTC. It codes for CSAGGSQETQYF. The full variable domain, in which reference TRBV29-1 and TRBJ2-5 provide the parts outside the CDR3, is SAVISQKPSRDICQRGTSLTIQCQVDSQVTMMFWYRQQPGQSLTLIATANQGSEATYESGFVIDKFPISRPNLTFSTLTVSNMSPEDSSIYLCSAGGSQETQYFGPGTRLLVL.

On this clone itself: The same CDR3 arises from other DNA sequences in this sample as well. V usage is TRBV29-1 and J usage is TRBJ1-1; D perhaps matches TRBD1 (5 bases). There are 13 residues in the CDR3. V lost 6 bases and J lost 0, with 11 bases in between. Germline loops: CDR1 SQVTM, CDR2 ANQGSEA. The CDR3 spells CSVGDSMNTEAFF. DNA for the CDR3: TGCAGCGTGGGGGACTCCATGAACACTGAAGCTTTCTTT.

This clone was observed a handful of times. The gene calls are TRBV14 and TRBJ2-5; TRBD2 matches at 8 bases. CDR1 SGHDN and CDR2 FVKESK come from the germline V gene. The CDR3 length is 15 residues. V lost 4 bases to trimming and J lost 0 bases; unmatched junction nucleotides: 4. In DNA, the CDR3 is TGTGCCAGCAGCCCCTTGCGGGGGGACCAAGAGACCCAGTACTTC. The encoded protein is CASSPLRGDQETQYF. The full variable domain, completed using reference TRBV14 and TRBJ2-5, is EAGVTQFPSHSVIEKGQTVTLRCDPISGHDNLYWYRRVMGKEIKFLLHFVKESKQDESGMPNNRFLAERTGGTYSTLKVQPAELEDSGVYFCASSPLRGDQETQYFGPGTRLLVL.

This rearrangement joins TRBV13 to TRBJ2-7; perhaps TRBD2 as D (5 bases). The CDR3 spans 14 residues. CDR1 PRHDT and CDR2 FYEKMQ come from the germline V gene (reference sequence). V shed 5 bases and J shed 6 bases, with 17 bases lying between them. The CDR3 nucleotides read TGTGCCAGCAGCACCGGAGAGGGCCTACTCGAGCAGTACTTC. Protein: CASSTGEGLLEQYF.

This clone has only a few counts. The chain links TRBV29-1 to TRBJ2-1; 9 bases are shared with TRBD1. This CDR3 has 15 amino acids. The J segment lost 4 bases and the V segment lost 0 bases, leaving 4 bases of the junction unmatched. Looked up from germline, CDR1 is SQVTM and CDR2 is ANQGSEA. The CDR3 DNA is TGCAGCGTTGAAGAGGGACAGGGCCCATACAATGAGCAGTTCTTC. Protein sequence: CSVEEGQGPYNEQFF.

The chain couples TRBV29-1 to TRBJ2-1; D gene uncertain. Trimming took 1 base from V and 0 from J, leaving 7 bases between them. The CDR3 loop spans 14 amino acids. Germline V gene lookup returns CDR1 SQVTM and CDR2 ANQGSEA. The CDR3: CSVEGLGSYNEQFF. The CDR3 nucleotides are TGCAGCGTTGAAGGTCTTGGCTCCTACAATGAGCAGTTCTTC.

The chain uses TRBV28 and TRBJ1-1, with a possible D match to TRBD1 (6 bases). The ends were cut back, 2 bases at V and 2 bases at J, with 15 bases in the middle. There are 16 residues in the CDR3. CDR1 is MDHEN, CDR2 SYDVKM, per germline. CDR3 region: CASSLVGAGVNTEAFF. The CDR3 bases are TGTGCCAGCAGTTTAGTGGGGGCAGGGGTTAACACTGAAGCTTTCTTT.

In this sample, this clone turned up a few times. The rearrangement joins TRBV29-1 to TRBJ2-2; a possible D gene is TRBD2 (6 bases). Germline CDR1 SQVTM, CDR2 ANQGSEA. V was cut by 5 bases and J by 3 bases, with 19 bases left in between. CDR3 length: 16 amino acids. The CDR3 DNA reads as TGCAGCGTTCGGGTGGTGGGAGGTAGCGACACCGGGGAGCTGTTTTTT. Encoded protein: CSVRVVGGSDTGELFF.

The gene calls are TRBV2 and TRBJ1-5; D may be TRBD1 (6 bases). The CDR3 loop spans 12 amino acids. Germline-derived CDR1 and CDR2 are SNHLY and FYNNEI. Trimming took off 11 bases at V and 3 bases at J, with 11 bases between the two ends. CDR3 in amino acids: CALGDNNQPQHF. CDR3 nucleotides: TGTGCCCTAGGGGACAACAATCAGCCCCAGCATTTT. The full variable domain, with the rest looked up from reference TRBV2 and TRBJ1-5, is EPEVTQTPSHQVTQMGQEVILRCVPISNHLYFYWYRQILGQKVEFLVSFYNNEISEKSEIFDDQFSVERPDGSNFTLKIRSTKLEDSAMYFCALGDNNQPQHFGDGTRLSIL.

This chain connects TRBV12-5 to TRBJ1-5; D is possibly TRBD1 (5 bases). CDR1 and CDR2 (germline): LGHNT, FRNRAP. The CDR3 totals 12 residues. V was shortened by 10 bases and J by 5 bases, with 12 bases between the two germline ends. The CDR3 region is CATSRGDQPQHF. The CDR3 coding sequence is TGTGCTACCTCTAGGGGCGATCAGCCCCAGCATTTT.

As concerns this clone: Other DNA variants within this sample encode the same CDR3. The chain couples TRBV9 to TRBJ2-2, with no clear D. Trimming stripped 0 bases from V and 5 bases from J, with 5 bases between. Germline V gene lookup returns CDR1 SGDLS and CDR2 YYNGEE. The CDR3 sequence is 13 residues long. CDR3 DNA: TGTGCCAGCAGCGTAGGCAGTACCGGGGAGCTGTTTTTT. Its translation is CASSVGSTGELFF.

The chain carries TRBV27 and TRBJ2-7; D uncertain. The CDR3 has 12 amino acids. Trimming took off 5 bases at V and 2 bases at J, with 7 bases between the two ends. CDR1 is MNHEY, CDR2 SMNVEV, per germline (reference sequence). The DNA of the CDR3 is TGTGCCAGCAGTGAAGGCCCCTACGAGCAGTACTTC. This codes for CASSEGPYEQYF.

A few counts support this clone. V is TRBV29-1 and J is TRBJ2-1; 9 bases are shared with TRBD2. The trim removed 1 base at V and 5 bases at J, leaving 6 bases unmatched. The CDR3 loop spans 15 amino acids. The germline V gene encodes CDR1 SQVTM and CDR2 ANQGSEA. As DNA, the CDR3 is TGCAGCGTTGAAGTTCTAGCGGGGAGGGACAATGAGCAGTTCTTC. Amino acids: CSVEVLAGRDNEQFF.

This clone has only a few counts. The J gene is TRBJ2-7, the V gene TRBV29-1; D might be TRBD1 or TRBD2, each matching 5 bases. V shed 0 bases and J shed 1 base, with 10 bases lying between them. The V gene's germline CDR1 is SQVTM and CDR2 ANQGSEA. This CDR3 has 14 residues. In nucleotides, the CDR3 is TGCAGCGTTGAAGACCGGGACGAGTCCTACGAGCAGTACTTC. Amino acids: CSVEDRDESYEQYF.

V is TRBV23-1 and J is TRBJ2-3, with TRBD1 matching 8 bases. TRBV23-1 carries the ORF label, with uncertain function. V lost 3 bases, J lost 3 bases, and 8 bases stayed unmatched. The CDR3 sequence is 16 residues long. CDR3 loop: CASSQPDRETTDTQYF. CDR3 coding DNA: TGCGCCAGCAGTCAGCCGGACAGGGAAACGACAGATACGCAGTATTTT.

Only a few counts were recorded for this clone. The V gene is TRBV2, the J gene TRBJ2-7, with 10 positions matching TRBD2. Germline trimming cut 3 bases from V and 4 bases from J; bases unmatched to any gene: 3. CDR1 and CDR2 from the germline V gene are SNHLY and FYNNEI. This CDR3 spans 14 amino acids. The CDR3 is CASSEASGGYEQYF. For the CDR3, the DNA is TGTGCCAGCAGTGAGGCTAGCGGGGGTTACGAGCAGTACTTC.

This clone was observed a handful of times. Here the CDR3 DNA reads TGTGCCAGCAGCGTACAATACTCCGAGAGTAGACCGGACACTGAAGCTTTCTTT. Translation: CASSVQYSESRPDTEAFF. The V gene is TRBV4-2, the J gene TRBJ1-1, with D unresolved. CDR1 is LGHNA and CDR2 is YNFKEQ in the germline V gene. There are 18 residues in the CDR3. V was shortened by 5 bases and J by 3 bases, with 25 bases between the two germline ends.

A single count supports this clone. The chain employs TRBV11-2 and TRBJ2-2, with D perhaps matching TRBD2 (5 bases). The V end lost 5 bases, the J end lost 1 base, and 11 bases lay between the germline ends. Germline CDR1 and CDR2: SGHAT and FQNNGV. This CDR3 has 15 amino acids. CDR3 coding DNA: TGTGCCAGCAGCCCACTAGTTTTGAACACCGGGGAGCTGTTTTTT. Translation: CASSPLVLNTGELFF.

This chain links TRBV20-1 with TRBJ2-3, with D hard to call. The germline V and J ends were trimmed by 5 bases and 1 base, with 4 bases remaining between them. Germline values: CDR1 DFQATT, CDR2 SNEGSKA (reference sequence). This CDR3 has 11 amino acids. The CDR3 nucleotides are TGCAGTGCTGCCCGCACAGATACGCAGTATTTT. Translating gives CSAARTDTQYF.

This clone has just a few counts. The CDR3 DNA follows: TGTGCCAGCAGCTTTGGGGGAAGCGGGTCGACAGATACGCAGTATTTT. Its translation: CASSFGGSGSTDTQYF. The chain employs TRBV7-9 and TRBJ2-3; D is possibly TRBD2 (6 bases). Germline CDR1 reads SEHNR; CDR2 reads FQNEAQ (reference sequence). The V and J ends lost 3 bases and 3 bases respectively, with 16 bases between them. This CDR3 spans 16 amino acids.